This T cell receptor beta chain was identified during a study of neurological immune-mediated disorders. As for the cDNA, it was generated by 5'RACE with 10-nucleotide random UMIs. TCRdb called the 5' RACE reads again in MiXCR, with one record for every CDR3 protein. In the table there are around 40,000 distinct CDR3 sequences, approximately 7.2% of which are singletons. The T cells used for sorted libraries numbered roughly 1 million, either CD4+ or CD8+. This clonotype was counted many times. The antigen remains unidentified. Overall study findings and caveats: The most TCR clonal expansion was seen in HTLV-1-associated myelopathy, and the least was seen in multiple sclerosis, which fell below healthy controls. Private repertoires in all groups were suggested by the finding that expanded clones across subjects shared no CDR3 amino acid sequences.

CDR1 KGHSH and CDR2 LQKENI come from the germline V gene. With 6 bases removed from V and 5 bases from J, the gap between germline ends came to 16 bases. The CDR3 sequence is 14 residues long. Sequencing was carried out using CD4+ T cells from blood. This TCR was recovered from a man aged 45-60 years in good health. The chain is built from TRBV18 and TRBJ1-1; D gene unclear. The CDR3 reads CASSETPGRTEAFF. CDR3 sequence (DNA): TGTGCCAGCTCCGAGACACCGGGCAGGACTGAAGCTTTCTTT.